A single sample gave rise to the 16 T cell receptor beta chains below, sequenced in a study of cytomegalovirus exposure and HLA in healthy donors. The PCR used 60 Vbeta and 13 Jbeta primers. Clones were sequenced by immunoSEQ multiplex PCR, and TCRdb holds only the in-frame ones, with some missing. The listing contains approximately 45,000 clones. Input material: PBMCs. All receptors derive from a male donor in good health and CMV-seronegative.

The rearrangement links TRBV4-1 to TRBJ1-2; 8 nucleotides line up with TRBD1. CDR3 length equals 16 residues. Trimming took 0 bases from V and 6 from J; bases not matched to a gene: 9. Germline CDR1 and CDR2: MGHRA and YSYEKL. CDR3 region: CASSQDGGRGLDGYTF. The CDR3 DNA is TGCGCCAGCAGCCAAGATGGTGGCAGGGGGCTGGATGGCTACACCTTC.

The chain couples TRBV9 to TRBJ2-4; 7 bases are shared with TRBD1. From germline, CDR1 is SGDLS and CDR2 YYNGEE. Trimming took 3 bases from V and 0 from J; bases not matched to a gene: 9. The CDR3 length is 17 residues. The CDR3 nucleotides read TGTGCCAGCAGCGCCCGACAGGGAGATATAGCCAAAAACATTCAGTACTTC. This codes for CASSARQGDIAKNIQYF.

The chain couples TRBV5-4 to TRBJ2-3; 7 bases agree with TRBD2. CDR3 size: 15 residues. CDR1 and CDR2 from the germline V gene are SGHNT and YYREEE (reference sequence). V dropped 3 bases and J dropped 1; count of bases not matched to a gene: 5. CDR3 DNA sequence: TGTGCCAGCAGCTCCCCGGCGGGAGGCACAGATACGCAGTATTTT. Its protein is CASSSPAGGTDTQYF.

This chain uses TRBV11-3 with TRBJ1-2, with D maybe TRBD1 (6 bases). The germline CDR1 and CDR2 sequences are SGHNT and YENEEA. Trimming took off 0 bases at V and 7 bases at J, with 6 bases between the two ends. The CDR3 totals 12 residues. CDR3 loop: CASSLEQGGYTF. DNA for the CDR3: TGTGCCAGCAGCTTAGAACAGGGTGGCTACACCTTC.

CDR3 sequence: CARSLGERPQHF. The CDR3 DNA is TGTGCCAGAAGCTTGGGAGAGAGGCCCCAGCATTTT. The chain uses TRBV5-3 and TRBJ1-5; no reliable D call. TRBV5-3 is labeled an ORF, and its function is uncertain. This CDR3 is 12 amino acids long. V lost 0 bases, J lost 9 bases, and 7 bases lay in between.

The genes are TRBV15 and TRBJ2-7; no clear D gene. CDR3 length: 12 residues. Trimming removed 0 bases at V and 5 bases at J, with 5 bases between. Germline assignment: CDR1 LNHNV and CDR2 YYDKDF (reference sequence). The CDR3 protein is CATSRDEDEQYF. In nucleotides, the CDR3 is TGTGCCACCAGCAGAGATGAGGACGAGCAGTACTTC. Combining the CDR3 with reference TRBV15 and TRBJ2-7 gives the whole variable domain DAMVIQNPRYQVTQFGKPVTLSCSQTLNHNVMYWYQQKSSQAPKLLFHYYDKDFNNEADTPDNFQSRRPNTSFCFLDIRSPGLGDTAMYLCATSRDEDEQYFGPGTRLTVT.

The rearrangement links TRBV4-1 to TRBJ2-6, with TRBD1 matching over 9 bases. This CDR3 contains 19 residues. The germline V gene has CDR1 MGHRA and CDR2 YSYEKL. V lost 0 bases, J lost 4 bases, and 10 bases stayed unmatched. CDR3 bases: TGCGCCAGCAGCCAAGAACTGGGGACAGGGAATGGAGGGGCCAACGTCCTGACTTTC. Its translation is CASSQELGTGNGGANVLTF.

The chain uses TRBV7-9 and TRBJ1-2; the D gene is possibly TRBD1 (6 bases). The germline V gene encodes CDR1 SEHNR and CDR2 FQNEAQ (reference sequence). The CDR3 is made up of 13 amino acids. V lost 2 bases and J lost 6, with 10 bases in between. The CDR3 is CASSLTGQNGYTF. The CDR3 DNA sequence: TGTGCCAGCAGCTTAACAGGACAGAATGGCTACACCTTC.

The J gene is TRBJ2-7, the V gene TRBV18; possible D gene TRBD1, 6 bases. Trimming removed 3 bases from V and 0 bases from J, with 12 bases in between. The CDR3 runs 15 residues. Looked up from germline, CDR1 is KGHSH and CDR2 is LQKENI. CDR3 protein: CASSPWTEYSYEQYF. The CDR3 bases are TGTGCCAGCTCACCCTGGACAGAGTACTCCTACGAGCAGTACTTC.

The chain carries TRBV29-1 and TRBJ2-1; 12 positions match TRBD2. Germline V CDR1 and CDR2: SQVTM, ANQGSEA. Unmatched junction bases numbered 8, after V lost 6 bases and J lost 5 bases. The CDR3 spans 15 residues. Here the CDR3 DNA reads TGCAGCGTCCATTGGACTAGCGGGAAACACAATGAGCAGTTCTTC. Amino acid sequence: CSVHWTSGKHNEQFF.

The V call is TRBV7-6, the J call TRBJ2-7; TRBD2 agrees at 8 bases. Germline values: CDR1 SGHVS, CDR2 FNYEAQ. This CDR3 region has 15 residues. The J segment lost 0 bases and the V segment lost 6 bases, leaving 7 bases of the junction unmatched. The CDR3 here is CASRRLAMSSYEQYF. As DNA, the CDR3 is TGTGCCAGCAGAAGACTAGCGATGAGCTCCTACGAGCAGTACTTC.

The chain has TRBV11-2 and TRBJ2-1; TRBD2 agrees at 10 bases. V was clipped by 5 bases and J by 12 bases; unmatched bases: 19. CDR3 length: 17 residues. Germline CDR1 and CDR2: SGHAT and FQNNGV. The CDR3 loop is CASSPGTSEATPLGQFF. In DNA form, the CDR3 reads TGTGCCAGCAGCCCGGGGACTAGCGAGGCAACACCCCTCGGGCAGTTCTTC.

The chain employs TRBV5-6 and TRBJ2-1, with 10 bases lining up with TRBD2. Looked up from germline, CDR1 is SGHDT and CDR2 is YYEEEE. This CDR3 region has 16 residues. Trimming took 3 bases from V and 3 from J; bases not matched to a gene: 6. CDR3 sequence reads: CASSSTSGGGYNEQFF. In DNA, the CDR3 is TGTGCCAGCAGCTCCACCAGCGGGGGGGGCTACAATGAGCAGTTCTTC. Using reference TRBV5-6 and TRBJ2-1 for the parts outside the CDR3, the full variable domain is DAGVTQSPTHLIKTRGQQVTLRCSPKSGHDTVSWYQQALGQGPQFIFQYYEEEERQRGNFPDRFSGHQFPNYSSELNVNALLLGDSALYLCASSSTSGGGYNEQFFGPGTRLTVL.

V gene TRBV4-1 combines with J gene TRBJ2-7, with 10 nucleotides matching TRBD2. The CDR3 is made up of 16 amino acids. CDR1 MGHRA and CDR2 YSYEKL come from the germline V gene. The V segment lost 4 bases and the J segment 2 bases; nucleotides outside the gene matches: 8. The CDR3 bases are TGCGCCAGCAGCCCAATCCTAGCGGGGGTTACCTACGAGCAGTACTTC. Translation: CASSPILAGVTYEQYF.

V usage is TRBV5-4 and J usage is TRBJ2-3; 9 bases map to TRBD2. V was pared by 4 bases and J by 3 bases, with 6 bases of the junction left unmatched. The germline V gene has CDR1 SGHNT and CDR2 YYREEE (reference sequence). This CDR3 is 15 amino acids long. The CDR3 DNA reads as TGTGCCAGCAGCCGAGGGACTAGCAGTACAGATACGCAGTATTTT. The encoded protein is CASSRGTSSTDTQYF.

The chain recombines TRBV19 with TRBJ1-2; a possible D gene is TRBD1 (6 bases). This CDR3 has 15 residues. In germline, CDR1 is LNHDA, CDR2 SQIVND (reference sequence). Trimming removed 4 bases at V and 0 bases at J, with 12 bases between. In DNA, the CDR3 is TGTGCCAGTAGTACGACAGGCCAGGCTAACTATGGCTACACCTTC. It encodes CASSTTGQANYGYTF.